The source of this T cell receptor beta chain is a study of blood T cell repertoires in COVID-19 (TCRdb year 2020). Regarding the study in general: Samples covering the acute and convalescent phases of COVID-19 were provided by collaborators in the United States, Italy and Spain. The repertoires were released in a freely available public database intended as a resource for research on the immune response to SARS-CoV-2. Where HLA class I and class II types were available, the types were taken from metadata supplied by the sample provider, not from assay-based typing. The prospective study material was composed of cDNA or gDNA derived from T cells, B-cell-depleted T cells, or PBMCs. The samples were drawn from the first 160 participants of the ongoing ImmuneRACE study and from 950 to 1,500 subjects provided by 6 global collaborators. The sample metadata nearly always contained a de-identified subject ID, COVID-19 status, age in years and sex. Deeply sampled blood TCRbeta repertoires from subjects exposed to, actively infected with, or recovered from COVID-19 were included in the dataset.

The immunoSEQ Assay, a bias-controlled multiplex PCR, was used to amplify TCRbeta CDR3 regions from genomic DNA. Per the authors' processing: Within the assay, amplification of reference gene primers was used to estimate how many nucleated cells each sample contained. Sequence reads were collapsed and filtered to measure the absolute abundance of every unique TCRbeta CDR3 rearrangement. For each sample, productive Simpson clonality was calculated as the square root of Simpson's diversity index over productive rearrangements. TCRdb retrieved this table from immuneACCESS and kept in-frame rearrangements only. Not all clones are present; in checked studies, unresolved V genes account for under half, and no reason is known for the remainder. V, J and clone size are taken as reported in that table, and D and trimming were inferred from the DNA itself. The table for this sample lists over 100,000 clones; less than 85% of them were counted only once. The ten largest make up about 4.5% of the sample.

What the study reported, not specific to this receptor: How much clinical and demographic metadata was included differed by source and by participant, and the metadata was provided uncurated.

The collaborating institutions used their own protocols to collect whole blood in K2EDTA tubes. For TCRbeta analysis, collaborator samples were shipped as frozen whole blood, as isolated PBMCs, or as DNA extracted from either sample type. With regard to this clone: No cognate antigen has been identified for it. No much larger clone is present one base from it, and per-base qualities are unavailable.

The source is a human donor in a cohort sampled during active or convalescent COVID-19. The sequenced sample consisted of peripheral blood.

CDR3 sequence: CSAIPGETQYF. The nucleotides read TGCAGTGCTATTCCGGGAGAGACCCAGTACTTC. The chain uses TRBV20-1 and TRBJ2-5, with the identity of the D gene unclear. A distance of 7 bases separates the germline ends of V and J, which lose 4 bases and 4 bases respectively. According to the germline V gene (reference sequence), CDR1 reads DFQATT and CDR2 reads SNEGSKA. From the cysteine through the phenylalanine, the CDR3 covers 11 amino acids. Only CDR3 DNA remains: 33 bases, in frame from the first base.